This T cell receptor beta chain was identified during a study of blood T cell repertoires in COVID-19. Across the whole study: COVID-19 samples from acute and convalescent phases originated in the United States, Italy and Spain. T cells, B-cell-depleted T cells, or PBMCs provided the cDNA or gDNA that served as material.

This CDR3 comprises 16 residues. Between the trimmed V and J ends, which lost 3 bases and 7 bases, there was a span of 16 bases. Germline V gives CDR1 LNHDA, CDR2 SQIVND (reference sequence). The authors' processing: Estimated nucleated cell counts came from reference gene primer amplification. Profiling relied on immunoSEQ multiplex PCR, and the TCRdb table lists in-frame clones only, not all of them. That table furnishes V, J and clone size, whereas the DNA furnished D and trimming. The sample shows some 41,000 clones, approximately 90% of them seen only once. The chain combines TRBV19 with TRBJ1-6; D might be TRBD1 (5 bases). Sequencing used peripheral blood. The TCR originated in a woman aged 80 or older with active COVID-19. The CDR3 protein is CASSIGDSLGNSPLHF. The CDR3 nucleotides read TGTGCCAGTAGTATTGGCGACAGTCTGGGCAATTCACCCCTCCACTTT.